The rows below give T cell receptor beta chains drawn from one sample of a study of T cell repertoires in cytomegalovirus infection. Their target antigens are unknown. One entry per CDR3 protein, called by TCRdb with MiXCR from the reads. Among approximately 730,000 distinct CDR3 sequences listed, 25% to 35% were seen once. Sequenced here: cultured CD8+ T cells from PBMCs, sampled from culture after CMV antigen stimulation. Receptor source: a human donor in good health (CMV status not recorded). Some clones in this sample may be carry-over from other donors' samples. Each CDR3 is given with its conserved first and last residue. A D gene is named only where the DNA matches it firmly. Size is stated for part of the rows, as once, few or many counts, or as a class when the clone is expanded.

V gene,J gene,D gene,clone size,CDR3 length,CDR3 DNA,CDR3 protein
TRBV20-1,TRBJ2-3,-,few,15,TGCAGTGCTAGAGATGGGCAGGGGTCAGCCAATACGCAGTATTTT,CSARDGQGSANTQYF
TRBV12-3/TRBV12-4,TRBJ1-2,TRBD1,-,14,TGTGCCAGCAGAGAGACAGGGGCTGCGGGAGGCTACACCTTC,CASRETGAAGGYTF
TRBV11-1,TRBJ2-5,-,few,12,TGTGCCAGCGAACAGGGTAGAGAGACCCAGTACTTC,CASEQGRETQYF
TRBV2,TRBJ2-5,-,-,16,TGTGCCAGCAGGGGGCCTCACCAGCCTGGACAAGAGACCCAGTACTTC,CASRGPHQPGQETQYF
TRBV27,TRBJ2-3,-,-,12,TGTGCCAGCACGCGCGGGGAAGGTACGCAGTATTTT,CASTRGEGTQYF
TRBV2,TRBJ1-5,-,-,14,TGTGCCAGCAGTGAGGGGTACCTAAATCAGCCCCAGCATTTT,CASSEGYLNQPQHF
TRBV4-1,TRBJ2-6,-,few,13,TGCGCCAGCACAGGGGTCGGGGCCAACGTCCTGACTTTC,CASTGVGANVLTF
TRBV10-3,TRBJ2-5,-,-,15,TGTGCCATCAGTGAGAGCGGCAGGGGTAGCGAGACCCAGTACTTC,CAISESGRGSETQYF
TRBV2,TRBJ2-3,-,few,16,TGTGCCAGCTCCAAGGGGGAGGAGAGGACCACAGATACGCAGTATTTT,CASSKGEERTTDTQYF
TRBV7-9,TRBJ2-7,TRBD1,-,15,TGTGCCAGCAGCCCCGAGGGCCAGGGGGCCTACGAGCAGTACTTC,CASSPEGQGAYEQYF
TRBV19,TRBJ2-1,-,few,15,TGTGCCAGTAGTAGGGACACTAACTCCTACAATGAGCAGTTCTTC,CASSRDTNSYNEQFF
TRBV12-3/TRBV12-4,TRBJ1-2,-,few,15,TGTGCCAGCAGTTCCGTCTCACAGGGATACTATGGCTACACCTTC,CASSSVSQGYYGYTF
TRBV3-1,TRBJ2-7,-,-,14,TGTGCCAGCAGCCAAGAAGGAGTGCTGTATGAGCAGTACTTC,CASSQEGVLYEQYF
TRBV11-2,TRBJ2-5,-,-,19,TGTGCCAGCAGCCCCTCATCCCTTTACACAGGGGGGGCCCAAGAGACCCAGTACTTC,CASSPSSLYTGGAQETQYF
TRBV7-8,TRBJ2-1,TRBD1,-,15,TGTGCCAGCAGCTTCGGACAGGGGGCGTTCAATGAGCAGTTCTTC,CASSFGQGAFNEQFF
TRBV12-5,TRBJ2-6,-,-,15,TGTGCTAGTGGTTTTGTCCAGGACGGGGCCAACGTCCTGACTTTC,CASGFVQDGANVLTF
TRBV20-1,TRBJ1-4,TRBD1,few,18,TGCAGTGCTAGAGACCCGGACAGGGAGGTAGTGGGTCTTGAAAAACTGTTTTTT,CSARDPDREVVGLEKLFF
TRBV7-2,TRBJ2-7,-,many,12,TGTGCCAGCAGCTTTGACGGATACGAGCAGTACTTC,CASSFDGYEQYF
TRBV24-1,TRBJ2-2,TRBD1,-,16,TGTGCCACCAGTGAAAGGGACAGGGGGCCGGCCGGGGAGCTGTTTTTT,CATSERDRGPAGELFF
TRBV12-3/TRBV12-4,TRBJ2-5,-,few,14,TGTGCCAGCAGTTTATTTCCTGATAGAGAGACCCAGTACTTC,CASSLFPDRETQYF
TRBV6-8,TRBJ1-1,TRBD1,once,15,TGTGCCAGCCCGAGGGCAGGGGGGTGGGAGGCTGAAGCTTTCTTT,CASPRAGGWEAEAFF
TRBV19,TRBJ2-1,TRBD2,few,14,TGTGCCAGTAAACCTAGCGGGGGGGCCCGCGAGCAGTTCTTC,CASKPSGGAREQFF
TRBV12-3/TRBV12-4,TRBJ2-5,TRBD2,few,16,TGTGCCAGTTCTTCCTACGGGACTAGCGGGGAGGAGACCCAGTACTTC,CASSSYGTSGEETQYF
TRBV6-1,TRBJ1-6,TRBD1,many,13,TGTGCCAGCCTCCGGGACAGGGTTTCACCCCTCCACTTT,CASLRDRVSPLHF
TRBV12-3/TRBV12-4,TRBJ2-1,-,once,13,TGTGCCAGCAGGGGGATTGGATACAATGAGCAGTTCTTC,CASRGIGYNEQFF
TRBV11-2,TRBJ2-5,-,few,15,TGTGCCAGCAGCTTAGATCTTTCCGGGGCGGAGACCCAGTACTTC,CASSLDLSGAETQYF
TRBV7-2,TRBJ2-2,-,few,15,TGTGCCAGCAGCTTTAAGCGTGCGGAGGCCGGGGAGCTGTTTTTT,CASSFKRAEAGELFF
TRBV12-5,TRBJ1-3,TRBD1,-,19,TGTGCTAGTGGTTTGGTAACAGGGGGAGACTCTGAACAAGGAAACACCATATATTTT,CASGLVTGGDSEQGNTIYF
TRBV7-8,TRBJ2-5,-,many,13,TGTGCCAGCAGCTTGAAGGGCCTCGAGACCCAGTACTTC,CASSLKGLETQYF
TRBV7-2,TRBJ1-4,-,many,14,TGTGCCAGCAGCCGAGAGGACGGGAATGAAAAACTGTTTTTT,CASSREDGNEKLFF
TRBV6-5,TRBJ2-3,-,-,15,TGTGCCAGCAGTTACCTGGGATTCAGCACAGATACGCAGTATTTT,CASSYLGFSTDTQYF
TRBV6-1,TRBJ2-1,-,few,14,TGTGCCAGCAGTGAAGAACAAGGCAGTGATGAGCAGTTCTTC,CASSEEQGSDEQFF
TRBV6-2/TRBV6-3,TRBJ2-1,TRBD1,few,17,TGTGCCAGCAGTTACCCGGGGACAGGGCGGCTCTACAATGAGCAGTTCTTC,CASSYPGTGRLYNEQFF
TRBV27,TRBJ2-3,-,few,20,TGTGCCAGCAGTTCGGGGCGAAGACCAATTTTTTCTGACGGCACAGATACGCAGTATTTT,CASSSGRRPIFSDGTDTQYF
TRBV4-1,TRBJ2-2,TRBD1,many,14,TGCGCCAGCAGCGGGACAGTCTTCCGCGGGGAGCTGTTTTTT,CASSGTVFRGELFF
TRBV12-3/TRBV12-4,TRBJ2-2,-,once,13,TGTGCCAGCAGCCCCCTTTCATCCGGGGAGCTGTTTTTT,CASSPLSSGELFF
TRBV10-3,TRBJ1-2,-,-,14,TGTGCCATCAGTGCGAACTCAGCTAACTATGGCTACACCTTC,CAISANSANYGYTF
TRBV7-2,TRBJ2-7,-,-,14,TGTGCCAGCAGTCCAAGCCGGACCACCTACGAGCAGTACTTC,CASSPSRTTYEQYF
TRBV4-3,TRBJ2-1,-,-,18,TGCGCCAGCAGCCAAGATGCGATAGGGCTTAAGGTCGGCAATGAGCAGTTCTTC,CASSQDAIGLKVGNEQFF
TRBV12-3/TRBV12-4,TRBJ1-2,-,-,15,TGTGCCAGCAGTCCCCCCCCAGGGTTAGGGTTTGGCTACACCTTC,CASSPPPGLGFGYTF
TRBV7-6,TRBJ1-2,-,many,12,TGTGCCAGCAGCGCCGTGGGCACTGGCTACACCTTC,CASSAVGTGYTF
TRBV2,TRBJ2-2,-,-,16,TGTGCCAGCAGTGGAGGAGGCATCCCAAACACCGGGGAGCTGTTTTTT,CASSGGGIPNTGELFF
TRBV12-3/TRBV12-4,TRBJ2-7,-,-,13,TGTGCCAGCAGTTTTGGGATGGGCTACGAGCAGTACTTC,CASSFGMGYEQYF
TRBV5-5,TRBJ2-3,-,-,13,TGTGCCAGCATTCGGAGGGAGGCAGATACGCAGTATTTT,CASIRREADTQYF
TRBV27,TRBJ2-1,-,-,13,TGTGCCAGCCTGGCCAATTCCTACAATGAGCAGTTCTTC,CASLANSYNEQFF
TRBV4-1,TRBJ2-6,-,-,18,TGCGCCAGCAGCCAAGAAGACAGGATGAGCTCTGGGGCCAACGTCCTGACTTTC,CASSQEDRMSSGANVLTF
TRBV6-6,TRBJ2-2,TRBD1,-,15,TGTGCCAGCAGCAAGACAGGGCTGAACACCGGGGAGCTGTTTTTT,CASSKTGLNTGELFF
TRBV7-8,TRBJ1-2,-,many,15,TGTGCCAGCAGCTTAGGCGGTACTGGATACTATGGCTACACCTTC,CASSLGGTGYYGYTF
TRBV5-1,TRBJ2-1,TRBD2,few,17,TGCGCCAGCAGCTTGGAAGCGACTAGCGGCTCCTACAATGAGCAGTTCTTC,CASSLEATSGSYNEQFF
TRBV7-8,TRBJ2-3,TRBD2,-,17,TGTGCCAGCAGCTTAGCGGCCCTAGCGGGGAGGTCAGATACGCAGTATTTT,CASSLAALAGRSDTQYF
TRBV27,TRBJ1-2,TRBD1,-,15,TGTGCCAGCAGGAAACAGGGGGCGCAGGACTATGGCTACACCTTC,CASRKQGAQDYGYTF
TRBV7-6,TRBJ2-1,TRBD2,few,15,TGTGCCAGCAGCTTTGGCGGGGGGTCGCACAATGAGCAGTTCTTC,CASSFGGGSHNEQFF
TRBV15,TRBJ2-3,-,once,16,TGTGCCACCAGCAGAGGAGGATCACCCAGCACAGATACGCAGTATTTT,CATSRGGSPSTDTQYF